These 23 T cell receptor beta chains came from one sample sequenced in a study of graft-versus-host responses after intestinal transplantation. Profiling relied on immunoSEQ multiplex PCR, and the TCRdb table lists in-frame clones only, not all of them. Among around 20,000 clones listed, approximately 89% were seen once. Sequencing was performed on PBMCs, taken roughly 65 days after intestinal transplantation. The receptors were sampled from a human patient who received an intestinal transplant, so some T cells may come from the graft donor.

The chain recombines TRBV4-3 with TRBJ2-5, with 7 bases fitting TRBD1. The CDR3 length is 15 residues. Germline V lookup: CDR1 LGHNA, CDR2 YSLEER. V lost 3 bases and J lost 1; bases outside the gene matches: 5. This CDR3 is CASSQGRDSQETQYF. The CDR3 DNA reads TGCGCCAGCAGCCAGGGTAGGGACAGCCAAGAGACCCAGTACTTC.

CDR3 region: CASSMEDTPSNTGELFF. In DNA, the CDR3 is TGTGCCAGTAGTATGGAGGACACCCCATCGAACACCGGGGAGCTGTTTTTT. The chain employs TRBV19 and TRBJ2-2; either TRBD1 or TRBD2 may fit D (5 bases each). Trimming shortened V by 3 bases and J by 0 bases, and 14 bases separated the two germline ends. Germline CDR1 reads LNHDA; CDR2 reads SQIVND (reference sequence). The CDR3 extends over 17 amino acids.

The rearrangement uses TRBV11-2 and TRBJ2-3; D remains ambiguous. The V end was cut by 2 bases, the J end by 2 bases, with 8 bases between. The CDR3 runs 14 residues. Looked up from germline, CDR1 is SGHAT and CDR2 is FQNNGV. CDR3 loop: CASSLRSYTDTQYF. The CDR3 nucleotides are TGTGCCAGCAGCTTAAGGTCGTACACAGATACGCAGTATTTT.

This chain connects TRBV4-3 to TRBJ1-1, with 7 bases aligning to TRBD1. The trim removed 1 base at V and 2 bases at J, leaving 1 base unmatched. The CDR3 length is 14 residues. CDR1 and CDR2 from the germline V gene are LGHNA and YSLEER. The CDR3 protein is CASSQGDRNTEAFF. The CDR3, as DNA: TGCGCCAGCAGCCAAGGGGACAGAAACACTGAAGCTTTCTTT.

This rearrangement joins TRBV6-1 to TRBJ1-1; no clear D gene. CDR3 length: 13 amino acids. The V gene lost 3 bases and the J gene lost 0 bases, with 5 bases spanning the gap. Looked up from germline, CDR1 is MNHNS and CDR2 is SASEGT. In DNA form, the CDR3 reads TGTGCCAGCAGTGATTTGGTGAACACTGAAGCTTTCTTT. Protein product: CASSDLVNTEAFF.

This chain uses TRBV2 with TRBJ1-2; D is uncertain. CDR1 is SNHLY and CDR2 is FYNNEI in the germline V gene. The CDR3 runs to 12 residues. Trimming took 8 bases from V and 8 from J, leaving 15 bases between them. The CDR3 nucleotides are TGTGCCAGCCCCTATAGGACGCACGGCTACACCTTC. It codes for CASPYRTHGYTF.

CDR3 amino acids: CASRSETSLDTQYF. In nucleotides, the CDR3 is TGTGCCAGCAGATCGGAGACTAGCTTAGATACGCAGTATTTT. J is TRBJ2-3 and V is TRBV5-8, with 7 bases lining up with TRBD2. The CDR3 is 14 residues long. Germline trimming cut 5 bases from V and 5 bases from J; bases unmatched to any gene: 8. CDR1 is SGHTS and CDR2 is YDEGEE in the germline V gene.

The V call is TRBV4-1, the J call TRBJ2-7, with D unresolved. Per the germline V gene, CDR1 is MGHRA and CDR2 is YSYEKL. V was pared by 4 bases and J by 5 bases, with 15 bases between. The CDR3 length is 14 residues. The CDR3 DNA follows: TGCGCCAGCAGCCCACTAATTCCTGGCAACGAGCAGTACTTC. Its translation: CASSPLIPGNEQYF.

The J gene is TRBJ1-2, the V gene TRBV6-5; no reliable D call. CDR1 is MNHEY, CDR2 SVGAGI, per germline. The CDR3 is 13 residues long. V lost 3 bases and J 1 base, leaving 6 bases between the germline ends. The CDR3 loop is CASSYTNNYGYTF. CDR3 DNA: TGTGCCAGCAGTTATACAAATAACTATGGCTACACCTTC.

The chain combines TRBV5-4 with TRBJ2-7; a possible D gene is TRBD2 (6 bases). The germline V gene encodes CDR1 SGHNT and CDR2 YYREEE (reference sequence). The CDR3 is made up of 14 amino acids. V shed 0 bases and J shed 5 bases, with 12 bases lying between them. Here the CDR3 DNA reads TGTGCCAGCAGCTTGGGAGCTAGCGTCCACGAGCAGTACTTC. This translates into CASSLGASVHEQYF.

The chain has TRBV7-2 and TRBJ2-7; a possible D gene is TRBD1 (5 bases). The germline CDR1 and CDR2 sequences are SGHTA and FQGNSA. The CDR3 runs to 13 residues. The V gene lost 2 bases and the J gene lost 6 bases, with 11 bases spanning the gap. The DNA of the CDR3 is TGTGCCAGCAGCTTACAAGGGGTCCCCGAGCAGTACTTC. Translation gives CASSLQGVPEQYF.

The rearrangement joins TRBV6-4 to TRBJ1-3; D perhaps matches TRBD1 (6 bases). There are 15 residues in the CDR3. Trimming shortened V by 3 bases and J by 2 bases, and 11 bases separated the two germline ends. The germline V gene has CDR1 MRHNA and CDR2 SNTAGT. CDR3 sequence: CASSDSTGPGNTIYF. The CDR3 coding sequence is TGTGCCAGCAGTGATTCGACAGGCCCTGGAAACACCATATATTTT.

The gene calls are TRBV18 and TRBJ2-1; no firm D call. This CDR3 is 11 amino acids long. Looked up from germline, CDR1 is KGHSH and CDR2 is LQKENI. V shed 4 bases and J shed 9 bases, with 7 bases lying between them. The DNA of the CDR3 is TGTGCCAGCTCACAGGGAAGTGAGCAGTTCTTC. Residues: CASSQGSEQFF.

The chain carries TRBV7-9 and TRBJ2-6; D is perhaps TRBD1 (6 bases). Germline values: CDR1 SEHNR, CDR2 FQNEAQ (reference sequence). Trimming shortened V by 6 bases and J by 0 bases, and 18 bases separated the two germline ends. The CDR3 runs 18 residues. CDR3 protein: CASRSQGPSSSGANVLTF. CDR3 in DNA: TGTGCCAGCAGGTCACAGGGCCCTTCGAGCTCTGGGGCCAACGTCCTGACTTTC.

This rearrangement joins TRBV4-3 to TRBJ2-7; TRBD1 aligns across 7 bases. The CDR3 has 15 amino acids. The trim removed 0 bases at V and 0 bases at J, leaving 2 bases unmatched. CDR1 and CDR2 (germline): LGHNA, YSLEER. DNA of the CDR3: TGCGCCAGCAGCCAAGATCGGGACAGCTCCTACGAGCAGTACTTC. It is translated as CASSQDRDSSYEQYF.

The table lists this clone with a count of one. The rearrangement links TRBV30 to TRBJ1-1; D gene unclear. Trimming removed 2 bases from V and 0 bases from J, with 1 base in between. This CDR3 has 11 amino acids. Germline V gene lookup returns CDR1 GTSNPN and CDR2 SVGIG (reference sequence). The CDR3 region has the DNA TGTGCCTGGAGTTTGAACACTGAAGCTTTCTTT. The encoded protein is CAWSLNTEAFF. The full variable domain, completed using reference TRBV30 and TRBJ1-1, is SQTIHQWPATLVQPVGSPLSLECTVEGTSNPNLYWYRQAAGRGLQLLFYSVGIGQISSEVPQNLSASRPQDRQFILSSKKLLLSDSGFYLCAWSLNTEAFFGQGTRLTVV.

The rearrangement joins TRBV6-5 to TRBJ1-4; tentative D call: TRBD1 (6 bases). CDR3 length: 16 residues. Per the germline V gene, CDR1 is MNHEY and CDR2 is SVGAGI. Trimming removed 0 bases from V and 3 bases from J, with 11 bases in between. The CDR3 DNA sequence: TGTGCCAGCAGTTACTCCAGGGGAGGTGCTAATGAAAAACTGTTTTTT. This gives the protein CASSYSRGGANEKLFF.

The chain carries TRBV7-9 and TRBJ1-3, with no clear D. V lost 6 bases and J lost 4, with 7 bases in between. Germline-derived CDR1 and CDR2 are SEHNR and FQNEAQ (reference sequence). The CDR3 has 12 amino acids. The CDR3 sequence: CASREFGNTIYF. The CDR3 DNA sequence: TGTGCCAGCAGGGAATTCGGAAACACCATATATTTT.

The chain joins TRBV9 to TRBJ2-3; the D is unclear. V dropped 3 bases and J dropped 3 bases, with 5 bases sitting between them. Germline CDR1 is SGDLS and CDR2 is YYNGEE. The CDR3 totals 12 residues. CDR3 region: CASSGDTDTQYF. The CDR3 bases are TGTGCCAGCAGCGGCGATACAGATACGCAGTATTTT.

CDR3 bases: TGCAGCGTTGACACAGGGGACTATGGCTACACCTTC. Translation: CSVDTGDYGYTF. The chain employs TRBV29-1 and TRBJ1-2; 7 bases match TRBD1. Germline lookup yields CDR1 SQVTM and CDR2 ANQGSEA. CDR3 length: 12 residues. With V trimmed by 3 bases and J by 3 bases, 1 base remained unmatched.

This chain joins TRBV10-1 and TRBJ1-1, with a tentative D call TRBD1 (6 bases). CDR1 and CDR2 from the germline V gene are WNHNN and SYGVQD (reference sequence). CDR3 length: 14 residues. V shed 0 bases and J shed 11 bases, with 16 bases lying between them. In DNA, the CDR3 is TGCGCCAGCAGTGAGTCAGGTCCAGGGGCCGCGGCTTTCTTT. It codes for CASSESGPGAAAFF.

The V gene is TRBV6-5, the J gene TRBJ2-7, with D possibly being TRBD1 (6 bases). Germline values: CDR1 MNHEY, CDR2 SVGAGI. Trimming shortened V by 1 base and J by 2 bases, and 12 bases separated the two germline ends. The CDR3 sequence is 15 residues long. The CDR3 reads CASSYFRGTPYEQYF. CDR3 DNA: TGTGCCAGCAGTTACTTCCGAGGGACACCCTACGAGCAGTACTTC.

This clone was observed once. The chain uses TRBV20-1 and TRBJ2-1; no reliable D call. The CDR3 is made up of 11 amino acids. Germline CDR1 is DFQATT and CDR2 is SNEGSKA (reference sequence). V was shortened by 1 base and J by 5 bases, with 3 bases between the two germline ends. CDR3 DNA sequence: TGCAGTGCTAGAGGGAACAATGAGCAGTTCTTC. Translating it yields CSARGNNEQFF.